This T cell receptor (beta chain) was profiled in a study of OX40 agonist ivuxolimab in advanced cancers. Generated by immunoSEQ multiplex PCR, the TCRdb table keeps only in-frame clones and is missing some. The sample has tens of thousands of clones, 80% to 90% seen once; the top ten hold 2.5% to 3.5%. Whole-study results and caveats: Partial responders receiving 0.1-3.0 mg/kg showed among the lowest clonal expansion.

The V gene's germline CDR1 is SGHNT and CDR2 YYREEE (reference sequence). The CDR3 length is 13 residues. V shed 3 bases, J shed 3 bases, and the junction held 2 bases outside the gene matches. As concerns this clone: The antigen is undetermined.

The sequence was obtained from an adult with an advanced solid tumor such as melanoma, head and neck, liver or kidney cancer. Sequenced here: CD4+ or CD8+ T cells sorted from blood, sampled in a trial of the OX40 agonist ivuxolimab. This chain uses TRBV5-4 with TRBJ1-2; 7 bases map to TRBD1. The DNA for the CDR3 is TGTGCCAGCAGCTCCGGGACAGACTATGGCTACACCTTC. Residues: CASSSGTDYGYTF.